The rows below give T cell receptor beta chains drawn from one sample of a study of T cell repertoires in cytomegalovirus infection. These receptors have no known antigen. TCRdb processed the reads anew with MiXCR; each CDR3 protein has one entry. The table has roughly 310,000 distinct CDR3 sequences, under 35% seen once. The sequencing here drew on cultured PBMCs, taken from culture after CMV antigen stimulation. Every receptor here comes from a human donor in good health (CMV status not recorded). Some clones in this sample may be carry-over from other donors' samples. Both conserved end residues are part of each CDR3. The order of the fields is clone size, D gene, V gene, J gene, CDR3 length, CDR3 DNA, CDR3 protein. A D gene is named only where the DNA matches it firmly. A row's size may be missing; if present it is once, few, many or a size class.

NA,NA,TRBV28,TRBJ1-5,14,TGTGCCAGCAGCCCTGGACATTTAAATCAGCCCCAGCATTTT,CASSPGHLNQPQHF
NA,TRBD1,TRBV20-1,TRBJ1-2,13,TGCAGTGCCATTACAGGGGTAGGGAGTGGCTACACCTTC,CSAITGVGSGYTF
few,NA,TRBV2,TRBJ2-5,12,TGTGCCAGGGAAACAGGGCAAGAGACCCAGTACTTC,CARETGQETQYF
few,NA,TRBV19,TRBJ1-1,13,TGTGCCAGTAGTGCGACAGAGAACACTGAAGCTTTCTTT,CASSATENTEAFF
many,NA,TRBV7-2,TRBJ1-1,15,TGTGCCAGCAGCTTGGGGCAGGTACTTGACACTGAAGCTTTCTTT,CASSLGQVLDTEAFF
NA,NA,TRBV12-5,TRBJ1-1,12,TGTGCTAGTTCGAATCGAGGGGATGATGCTTTCTTT,CASSNRGDDAFF
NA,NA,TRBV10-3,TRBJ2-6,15,TGTGCCATCAGTGAATGGGGGATCGGGGCCAACGTCCTGACTTTC,CAISEWGIGANVLTF
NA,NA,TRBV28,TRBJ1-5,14,TGTGCCAGCAGTACGGCCGGGACCATCCGGCCCCAGCATTTT,CASSTAGTIRPQHF
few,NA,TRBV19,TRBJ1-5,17,TGTGCCAGTAGTATAGATCACCGGACAGTTAGCAATCAGCCCCAGCATTTT,CASSIDHRTVSNQPQHF
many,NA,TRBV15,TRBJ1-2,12,TGTGCCACCAGCAGAGATGAGGGAGGCTACACCTTC,CATSRDEGGYTF
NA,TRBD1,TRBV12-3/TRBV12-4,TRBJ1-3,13,TGTGCCAGCAGTTCAGGGGGTGGAAACACCATATATTTT,CASSSGGGNTIYF
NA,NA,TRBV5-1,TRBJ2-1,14,TGCGCCAGCAGCTTGGACAGGGCGGTTAATGAGCAGTTCTTC,CASSLDRAVNEQFF
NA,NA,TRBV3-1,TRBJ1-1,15,TGTGCCAGCAGCCCCCGAAGGAATAGGGGATCTGAAGCTTTCTTT,CASSPRRNRGSEAFF
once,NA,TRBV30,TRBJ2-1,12,TGTGCCTGGAGTAGCTCCTACAATGAGCAGTTCTTC,CAWSSSYNEQFF
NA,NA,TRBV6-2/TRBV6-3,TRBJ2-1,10,TGTGCCACCGGGAGAAATGAGCAGTTCTTC,CATGRNEQFF
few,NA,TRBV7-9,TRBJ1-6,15,TGTGCCAGCAGCCGGCGGGAGGGGAGTAATTCACCCCTCCACTTT,CASSRREGSNSPLHF
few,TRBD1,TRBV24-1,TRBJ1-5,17,TGTGCCACCAGTGATACCCAGGGGGCGGGTAGCAATCAGCCCCAGCATTTT,CATSDTQGAGSNQPQHF
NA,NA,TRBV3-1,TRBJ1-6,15,TGTGCCAGCAGCCAAGATACCGGGGTTAGATCACCCCTCCACTTT,CASSQDTGVRSPLHF
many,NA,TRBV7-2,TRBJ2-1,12,TGTGCCAGCAGCTTAGGCCCATGGGAGCAGTTCTTC,CASSLGPWEQFF
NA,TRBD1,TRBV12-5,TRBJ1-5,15,TGTGCTAGTGGTTCGGACAGGGCCCTCCGTCAGCCCCAGCATTTT,CASGSDRALRQPQHF
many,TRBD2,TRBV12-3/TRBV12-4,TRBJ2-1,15,TGTGCCAGCAGTTTCTCTAGCGGAAACTACAATGAGCAGTTCTTC,CASSFSSGNYNEQFF
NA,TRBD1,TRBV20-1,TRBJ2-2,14,TGCAGTGCTAGAGGGACAGGGAACACCGGGGAGCTGTTTTTT,CSARGTGNTGELFF
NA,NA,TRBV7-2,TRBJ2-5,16,TGTGCCAGCAGCTTAAGGTTTAGAAACCAGAGGGAGACCCAGTACTTC,CASSLRFRNQRETQYF
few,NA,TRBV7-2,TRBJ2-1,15,TGTGCCAGCAGCTTAGAGGGGGGCAGGTACAATGAGCAGTTCTTC,CASSLEGGRYNEQFF
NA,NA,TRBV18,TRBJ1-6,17,TGTGCCAGCTCACCACGCGCAGGACAATTCTATAATTCACCCCTCCACTTT,CASSPRAGQFYNSPLHF
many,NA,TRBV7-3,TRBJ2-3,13,TGTGCCAGCAGCCGCGAGATTGCAGATACGCAGTATTTT,CASSREIADTQYF
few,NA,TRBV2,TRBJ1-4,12,TGTGCCAGCACTTCAGGAGGAGAAAAACTGTTTTTT,CASTSGGEKLFF
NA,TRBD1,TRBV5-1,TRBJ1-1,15,TGCGCCAGCAGTCAACAGGGGGCAGGGGGGACTGAAGCTTTCTTT,CASSQQGAGGTEAFF
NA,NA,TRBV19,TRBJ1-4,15,TGTGCCGGTAGTGGTCAGGGTGCAACTAATGAAAAACTGTTTTTT,CAGSGQGATNEKLFF
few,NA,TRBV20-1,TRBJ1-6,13,TGCAGTGTTCTCGACAGGAAGAATTCACCCCTCCACTTT,CSVLDRKNSPLHF
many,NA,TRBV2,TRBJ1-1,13,TGTGCCAGCGCTGAGATTGAGAACACTGAAGCTTTCTTT,CASAEIENTEAFF
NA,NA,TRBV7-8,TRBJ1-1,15,TGTGCCAGCAGCCTCCGTGGAGGGTTTGACACTGAAGCTTTCTTT,CASSLRGGFDTEAFF
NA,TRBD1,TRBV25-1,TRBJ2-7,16,TGTGCCAGCAGTCCCACAACAGGGGGCGCGGTCGACGAGCAGTACTTC,CASSPTTGGAVDEQYF
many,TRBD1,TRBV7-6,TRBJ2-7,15,TGTGCCAGCAGCTTAGGTGTAGGGGGCTACTACGAGCAGTACTTC,CASSLGVGGYYEQYF
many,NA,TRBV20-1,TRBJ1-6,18,TGCAGTGCAGAAGGACAGCGCGTCACGGCCTCCTATAATTCACCCCTCCACTTT,CSAEGQRVTASYNSPLHF
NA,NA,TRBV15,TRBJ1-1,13,TGTGCCACCAGCAGTACAAAAGGCCCTGAAGCTTTCTTT,CATSSTKGPEAFF
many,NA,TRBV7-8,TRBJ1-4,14,TGTGCCAGCAGCTTAGCGCAGGGTTTAGGAAAACTGTTTTTT,CASSLAQGLGKLFF
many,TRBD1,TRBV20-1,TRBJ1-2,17,TGCAGTGCTAGGCCCCCAGCAGGGGGACAGCGCTACTATGGCTACACCTTC,CSARPPAGGQRYYGYTF
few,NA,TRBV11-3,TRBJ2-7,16,TGTGCCAGCAGCCTTGGACTAACCCTGATCTCCTACGAGCAGTACTTC,CASSLGLTLISYEQYF
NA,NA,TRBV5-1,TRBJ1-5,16,TGCGCCAGCCTGTACTGGGTCTCCCGGAGCAATCAGCCCCAGCATTTT,CASLYWVSRSNQPQHF
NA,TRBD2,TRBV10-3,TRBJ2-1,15,TGTGCCATCAGAGACCTAGCGGGAGGGAATAATGAGCAGTTCTTC,CAIRDLAGGNNEQFF
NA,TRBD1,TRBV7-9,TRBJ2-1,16,TGTGCCAGCAGCATACCGGGACAGGGGGCGTTGAATGAGCAGTTCTTC,CASSIPGQGALNEQFF
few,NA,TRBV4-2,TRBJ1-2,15,TGTGCCAGCAGCCAAGAACCTACAGGGTCGTATGGCTACACCTTC,CASSQEPTGSYGYTF
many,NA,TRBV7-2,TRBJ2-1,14,TGTGCCAGCAGCCTAGAGAGTCGGGGAAATGAGCAGTTCTTC,CASSLESRGNEQFF
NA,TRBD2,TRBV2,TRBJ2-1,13,TGTGCCAGCATACGGACTAGGGATGGTGAGCAGTTCTTC,CASIRTRDGEQFF
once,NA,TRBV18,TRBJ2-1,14,TGTGCCAGCTCACCGGAAACAGGGTCCAATGAGCAGTTCTTC,CASSPETGSNEQFF
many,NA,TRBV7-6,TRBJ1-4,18,TGTGCCAGCAGCGAGGGTATTAGGGGACCCCCAACTAATGAAAAACTGTTTTTT,CASSEGIRGPPTNEKLFF
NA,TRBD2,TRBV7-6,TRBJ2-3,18,TGTGCCAGCAGCCAGCGAACCATCGGACTAGCGGATAGAGATACGCAGTATTTT,CASSQRTIGLADRDTQYF
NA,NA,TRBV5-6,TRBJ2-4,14,TGTGCCAGCAGCTTAGGAGGAGGGGAGAACATTCAGTACTTC,CASSLGGGENIQYF
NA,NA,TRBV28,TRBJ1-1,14,TGTGCCAGCAGCGTGGGGGGCTCTGGCACTGAAGCTTTCTTT,CASSVGGSGTEAFF
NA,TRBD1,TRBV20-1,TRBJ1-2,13,TGCAGTGCTGCACCGGGACAGGGGTCAGGCTACACCTTC,CSAAPGQGSGYTF
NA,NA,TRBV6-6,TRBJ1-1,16,TGTGCCAGCAGTTACGAACAGGGTATTGGGAACACTGAAGCTTTCTTT,CASSYEQGIGNTEAFF
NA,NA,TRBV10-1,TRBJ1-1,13,TGCGCCAGCAAGGGACACATGAACACTGAAGCTTTCTTT,CASKGHMNTEAFF
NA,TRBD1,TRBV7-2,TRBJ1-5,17,TGTGCCAGCAGCTTACTGCCGGGACAGGGGGCGGGTCAGCCCCAGCATTTT,CASSLLPGQGAGQPQHF
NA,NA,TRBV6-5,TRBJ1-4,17,TGTGCCAGCAGTAGGGGGTGGCAGGCTGGCAATGATGAAAAACTGTTTTTT,CASSRGWQAGNDEKLFF
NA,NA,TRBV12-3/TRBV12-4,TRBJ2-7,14,TGTGCCAGCAGTCCCTTGGGGGGAGAGGGCGAGCAGTACTTC,CASSPLGGEGEQYF
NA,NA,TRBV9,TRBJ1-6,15,TGTGCCAGCAGCGTAGTCCCGGGCAGGGGTTCACCCCTCCACTTT,CASSVVPGRGSPLHF
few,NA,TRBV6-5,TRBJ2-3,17,TGTGCCAGCAGTTACTCCCCGTTTGGGGGGAACACAGATACGCAGTATTTT,CASSYSPFGGNTDTQYF
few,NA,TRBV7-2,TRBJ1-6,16,TGTGCCAGCAGCTTAACAGCAGTCTCCTATAATTCACCCCTCCACTTT,CASSLTAVSYNSPLHF
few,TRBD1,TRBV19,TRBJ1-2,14,TGTGCCAGTAGTACGTGGGACAGTCGAGATGGCTACACCTTC,CASSTWDSRDGYTF